This T cell receptor (beta chain) appears in the sequencing data of a study of OX40 agonist ivuxolimab in advanced cancers. For the wider study: Ivuxolimab was a fully human IgG2 agonistic monoclonal antibody targeting the costimulatory receptor OX40 (CD134). Intravenous ivuxolimab was administered to patients every 2 weeks at six dose levels: 0.01, 0.1, 0.3, 1.5, 3 and 10 mg/kg. Of the 50 to 55 dose-escalation patients, hepatocellular carcinoma was present in 19, melanoma in approximately 15, renal cell carcinoma in 9 and head and neck cancer in 9. A male proportion of 75% to 85% and a mean age of approximately 58 years, ranging from about 20 to 85, were recorded for the dose-escalation cohort. Prior anti-PD-1, anti-PD-L1 or anti-CTLA-4 therapy was permitted, and checkpoint inhibitors had been received by about 37% of dose-escalation patients. Partial responses occurred in three dose-escalation patients, of whom one had hepatocellular carcinoma and two had cutaneous melanoma. The point of sequencing TCRbeta in the periphery was to test whether ivuxolimab changed TCR sequence diversity and drove clonal T-cell expansion. The paper covers the monotherapy dose-escalation part of the phase I ivuxolimab trial, which included N ≈ 54 patients. Paper-wide results and their limitations: The antigen specificity of the clonally expanded peripheral T cells was not determined. On average, CD8+ T cells showed more expanded clones than CD4+ T cells after ivuxolimab. Low levels of normalized T-cell clonal expansion were also seen in some patients who did not respond. Clonal expansion of both CD4+ and CD8+ blood T cells was observed from baseline to week 6 at doses 0.1 to 3.0 mg/kg. In the 0.1-3.0 mg/kg groups, partial responders had among the lowest normalized peripheral clonal expansion, particularly in CD8+ T cells.

The trial excluded patients who had a history of autoimmune disease or who were on systemic immunosuppression. In every dose cohort, peripheral blood was drawn for TCR sequencing at baseline, cycle 4 day 1, and cycle 7 day 1. Samples were obtained from an open-label, multicenter, first-in-human phase I dose-escalation trial of ivuxolimab. Adults with locally advanced or metastatic melanoma, renal cell carcinoma, hepatocellular carcinoma or head and neck squamous cell carcinoma were enrolled in the trial. CD4+ and CD8+ T cells were sorted separately from peripheral blood before TCR sequencing. In its sample, this clone was seen once. No antigen is known for it. No base quality values were provided; no much bigger clone lies one nucleotide off. Reading the germline V gene (reference sequence) gives CDR1 SGHNT and CDR2 YYREEE. The cysteine opens and the phenylalanine closes a CDR3 of 15 amino acids. Just CDR3 DNA is preserved here, 45 bases in frame from base 1. Trimming leaves V shorter by 3 bases and J shorter by 1 base, with the junction holding 3 bases beyond the gene matches.

Genomic DNA was extracted from sorted cells for sequencing of the TCRbeta CDR3 region. TCRbeta CDR3 regions were sequenced using the immunoSEQ Assay. TCRdb provides this immuneACCESS table in a form limited to in-frame rearrangements. Some clones are lacking; in checked studies, under half of them reflect an unresolved V gene, and why the rest are absent is not known. The sample data list under 60,000 clones, and 80% to 90% of these were observed just once. Roughly 30% of the sample rests with the top ten. The sample in question was CD4+ or CD8+ T cells sorted from blood, obtained in a trial of the OX40 agonist ivuxolimab. The chain employs TRBV5-4 and TRBJ2-2; 7 central bases correspond to TRBD2. The receptor's source is an adult with an advanced solid tumor such as melanoma, head and neck, liver or kidney cancer. CDR3 sequence: CASSSTSMNTGELFF. The DNA is TGTGCCAGCAGCTCGACTAGCATGAACACCGGGGAGCTGTTTTTT.